The text below deals with one T cell receptor (beta chain). Its antigen remains unknown. This sample is drawn from a study of cytomegalovirus exposure and HLA in healthy donors. Whole-study context: A previous analysis identified approximately 110 million unique TCR beta sequences derived from some 200 million T cells.

Donors sampled were nominally healthy, though unrecorded immune exposures were likely. With 3 bases clipped from V and 3 bases from J, the junction kept 6 bases outside the gene matches. CDR3 size: 15 residues. From germline, CDR1 is SGDLS and CDR2 YYNGEE. Study outcomes and limitations: About 87% or about 30% of the time was how often most TCR beta V segments were productive, according to an earlier analysis.

Use of 60 Vbeta and 13 Jbeta primers characterized the PCR. Sequenced by immunoSEQ multiplex PCR; TCRdb stores in-frame clones only, minus some. The sample shows 150,000 to 200,000 clones, 82% of them seen only once. This chain connects TRBV9 to TRBJ2-7; 10 positions match TRBD1. The sequence derives from a girl aged 5-17 years in good health and CMV-seropositive. Sequencing was carried out using PBMCs. CDR3 DNA: TGTGCCAGCAGCGGCGGGGGGACAGGGGACTACGAGCAGTACTTC. Protein sequence: CASSGGGTGDYEQYF.